This is a list of T cell receptor beta chains from one sample in a study of spatial heterogeneity in lung cancer. MiXCR, run by TCRdb on the 5' RACE reads, gives a single entry per CDR3 protein. The sample shows around 12,000 distinct CDR3 sequences, over 5.5% of them seen only once. Source: lung tumor tissue, taken at surgery. The source of these receptors is a female donor with early-stage non-small cell lung cancer. CDR3s include the opening cysteine and the closing phenylalanine or tryptophan. The D gene is left open where the match is weak. Some rows mark clone size as missing; the rest say once, few, many or name a class of expanded clone.

many,TRBV6-5,TRBJ2-1,.,CASSLLNEQFF,TGTGCCAGCAGTTTACTCAATGAGCAGTTCTTC
many,TRBV30,TRBJ2-6,.,CAWSVGAGANVLTF,TGTGCCTGGAGTGTGGGAGCCGGGGCCAACGTCCTGACTTTC
medium-sized,TRBV7-6,TRBJ2-1,.,CASSLEGYEQFF,TGTGCCAGCAGCTTGGAGGGCTACGAGCAGTTCTTC
many,TRBV28,TRBJ2-7,.,CASRTGLAYEQYF,TGTGCCAGCAGGACGGGACTCGCCTACGAGCAGTACTTC
many,TRBV27,TRBJ1-5,TRBD1,CASSARGQGAHQPQHF,TGTGCCAGCAGTGCACGGGGACAGGGGGCCCATCAGCCCCAGCATTTT
many,TRBV6-5,TRBJ1-5,.,CASSYRPGGNQPQHF,TGTGCCAGCAGTTACCGGCCCGGCGGCAATCAGCCCCAGCATTTT
medium-sized,TRBV6-5,TRBJ1-5,TRBD1,CASSRQGGGNQPQHF,TGTGCCAGCAGCCGACAGGGGGGAGGCAATCAGCCCCAGCATTTT
.,TRBV6-6,TRBJ2-5,.,CASSYSSQETQYF,TGTGCCAGCAGTTACAGCTCCCAAGAGACCCAGTACTTC
medium-sized,TRBV7-3,TRBJ2-3,.,CASSLTGQPTDTQYF,TGTGCCAGCAGCTTAACCGGACAGCCCACAGATACGCAGTATTTT
many,TRBV4-3,TRBJ1-4,.,CASSQGGKLFF,TGCGCCAGCAGCCAGGGTGGAAAACTGTTTTTT
many,TRBV7-9,TRBJ1-4,TRBD1,CASSRWDSMNEKLFF,TGTGCCAGCAGCCGCTGGGACAGTATGAATGAAAAACTGTTTTTT
many,TRBV11-2,TRBJ2-1,.,CASSSGPYNEQFF,TGTGCCAGCAGCTCCGGACCCTACAATGAGCAGTTCTTC
medium-sized,TRBV5-6,TRBJ2-2,TRBD2,CASSWTSGGSRSGELFF,TGTGCCAGCAGCTGGACTAGCGGGGGGTCCAGGTCCGGGGAGCTGTTTTTT
many,TRBV27,TRBJ1-2,.,CASSRTDYYGYTF,TGTGCCAGCAGTCGGACAGACTACTATGGCTACACCTTC
many,TRBV5-1,TRBJ2-3,.,CASSLDRSSTDTQYF,TGCGCCAGCAGCTTGGATCGGTCTAGCACAGATACGCAGTATTTT
many,TRBV20-1,TRBJ1-2,.,CSALQEVYGYTF,TGCAGTGCCCTACAGGAAGTCTATGGCTACACCTTC
many,TRBV4-1,TRBJ1-2,.,CASSQDPGYQIYGYTF,TGCGCCAGCAGCCAAGACCCGGGATATCAGATCTATGGCTACACCTTC
many,TRBV18,TRBJ2-1,.,CASSPYERGSGNEQFF,TGTGCCAGCTCACCATATGAACGGGGGTCCGGTAATGAGCAGTTCTTC
many,TRBV7-9,TRBJ1-1,.,CASSQKGETEAFF,TGTGCCAGCAGTCAAAAAGGGGAGACTGAAGCTTTCTTT
many,TRBV7-9,TRBJ2-7,.,CASSSGQNYEQYF,TGTGCCAGCAGCTCGGGACAAAACTACGAGCAGTACTTC